This T cell receptor (beta chain) was sequenced during a study of vaccination effects on CD4 cells after COVID-19. Comments on this clone: Its target is unknown.

Around day 10 of culture, CD4+ T cells were separated out. All study participants received two doses of BNT162b2 or mRNA-1273 vaccine. People in the vaccine group had not been infected with SARS-CoV-2 before, and their nucleocapsid antibodies were negative. IL-2 medium was substituted for half the medium on days 3 and 7. Regarding the study as a whole: Cross-reaction with common cold coronaviruses was seen in only 1 of 255 vaccine-induced clones from healthy vaccinees. Marked clonal contraction was seen in infection- and vaccine-induced clones late after vaccination.

Between the trimmed V and J ends, which lost 7 bases and 7 bases, there was a span of 20 bases. This CDR3 has 15 residues. Germline V gene lookup returns CDR1 MNHEY and CDR2 SVGEGT. Some clones are missing from TCRdb's copy, which holds only in-frame ones; the method was immunoSEQ multiplex PCR. Among more than 60,000 clones listed, 70% to 75% were seen once. This TCR came from a human donor who received a COVID-19 vaccine. The specimen comprised CD4+ T cells from PBMCs cultured without peptide, sampled after COVID-19 vaccination. The chain has TRBV6-2 or TRBV6-3 and TRBJ1-5; D unclear. As DNA, the CDR3 is TGTGCCAGCATCCCCACGAACCCAGTGGGACAGCCCCAGCATTTT. It encodes CASIPTNPVGQPQHF.